This section outlines one T cell receptor (beta chain) sequence together with its context. Its antigen is as yet unknown. Healthy bone marrow donors made up the donor group. There were likely unrecorded immune exposures, though donors were nominally healthy when sampled. PCR primers comprised 60 Vbeta and 13 Jbeta primers. The assay was immunoSEQ multiplex PCR, and TCRdb's table has in-frame clones only and misses some. The sample carries 150,000 to 200,000 clones, over 65% recorded once. This record belongs to a study of cytomegalovirus exposure and HLA in healthy donors. General study findings and limits: Most TCR sequences were seen very rarely across donors, but some public TCRs occurred in many. The authors reported that TCR beta sequences could predict HLA-A and HLA-B alleles. These predictions were accurate for most subjects in the first cohort.

This CDR3 has 15 residues. Germline V gene lookup returns CDR1 MNHEY and CDR2 SVGAGI. V lost 0 bases to trimming and J lost 2 bases, with 10 bases between them. This TCR was recovered from a middle-aged woman in good health and CMV-seropositive. Sequencing was performed on PBMCs. This sequence joins TRBV6-5 and TRBJ1-2, with D possibly matching TRBD1 (5 bases). The CDR3 region is CASSYSTGGNYGYTF. The CDR3 DNA follows: TGTGCCAGCAGTTACTCGACGGGGGGAAACTATGGCTACACCTTC.